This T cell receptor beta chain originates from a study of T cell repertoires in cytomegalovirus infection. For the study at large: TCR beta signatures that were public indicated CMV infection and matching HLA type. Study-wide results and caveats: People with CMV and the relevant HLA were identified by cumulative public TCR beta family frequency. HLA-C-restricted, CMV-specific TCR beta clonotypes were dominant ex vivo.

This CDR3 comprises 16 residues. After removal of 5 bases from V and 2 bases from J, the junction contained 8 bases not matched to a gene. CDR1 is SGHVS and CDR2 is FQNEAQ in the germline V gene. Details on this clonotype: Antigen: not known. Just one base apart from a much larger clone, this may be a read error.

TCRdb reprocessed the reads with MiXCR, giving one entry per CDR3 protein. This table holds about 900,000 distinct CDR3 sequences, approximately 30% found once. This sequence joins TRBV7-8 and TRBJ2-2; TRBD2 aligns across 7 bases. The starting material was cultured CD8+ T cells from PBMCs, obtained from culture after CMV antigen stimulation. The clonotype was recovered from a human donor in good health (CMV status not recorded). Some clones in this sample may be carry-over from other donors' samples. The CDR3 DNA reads TGTGCCAGCAGCCCAAGCGGGGACGGTAACACCGGGGAGCTGTTTTTT. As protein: CASSPSGDGNTGELFF.